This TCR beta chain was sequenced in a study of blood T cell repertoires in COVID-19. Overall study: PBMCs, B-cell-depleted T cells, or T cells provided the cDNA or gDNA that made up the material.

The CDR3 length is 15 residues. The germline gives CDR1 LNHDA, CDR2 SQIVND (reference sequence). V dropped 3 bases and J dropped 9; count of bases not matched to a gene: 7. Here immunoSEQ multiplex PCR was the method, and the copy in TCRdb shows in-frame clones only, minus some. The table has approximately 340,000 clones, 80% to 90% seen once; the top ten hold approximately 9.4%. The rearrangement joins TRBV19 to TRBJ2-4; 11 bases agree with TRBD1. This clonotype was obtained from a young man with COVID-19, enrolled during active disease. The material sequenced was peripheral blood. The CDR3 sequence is CASSIGQGAPSIQYF. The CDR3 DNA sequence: TGTGCCAGTAGTATCGGACAGGGGGCGCCGAGCATTCAGTACTTC.